What follows is one TCR beta chain and its context. Its antigen is as yet unknown. This sample was taken from a study of T cell responses to AZD1222 COVID-19 vaccine. General observations from the study: Spike as a whole was targeted by vaccine-associated CD4 TCRs, dominant at 160-218 and 743-854. Close to half of all spike-specific TCRs reportedly target regions of the variants that are unmutated. In a largely white British group with more females than males, clonal diversity was possibly underestimated. It was only six AZD1222 recipients who were seropositive at baseline.

This CDR3 region has 15 residues. The germline gives CDR1 MNHEY, CDR2 SMNVEV (reference sequence). Unmatched junction bases numbered 2, after V lost 2 bases and J lost 2 bases. TCRdb's table, derived via immunoSEQ multiplex PCR, lists solely in-frame clones and lacks some. The sample gives roughly 100,000 clones, approximately 90% of which show up once; about 5% is in the top ten. The chain carries TRBV27 and TRBJ2-3, with 9 positions matching TRBD2. The sample consisted of peripheral blood, taken on day 0 of AZD1222 vaccination. The clonotype originates from an adult in good health. The CDR3 sequence is CASSLIAGATDTQYF. The CDR3 DNA is TGTGCCAGCAGTTTAATAGCGGGAGCCACAGATACGCAGTATTTT.